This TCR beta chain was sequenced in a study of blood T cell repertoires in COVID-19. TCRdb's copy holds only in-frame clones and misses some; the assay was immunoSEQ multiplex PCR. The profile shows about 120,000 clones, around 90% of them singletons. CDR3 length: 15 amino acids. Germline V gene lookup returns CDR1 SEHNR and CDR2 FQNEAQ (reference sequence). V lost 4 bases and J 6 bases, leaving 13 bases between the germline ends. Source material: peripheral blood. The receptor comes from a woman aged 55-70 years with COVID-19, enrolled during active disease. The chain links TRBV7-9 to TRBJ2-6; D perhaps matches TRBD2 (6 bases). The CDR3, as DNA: TGTGCCAGCAGCTCCGCGGGATTGTCGGCCAACGTCCTGACTTTC. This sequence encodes CASSSAGLSANVLTF.